This TCR beta chain originates from a study of vaccination effects on CD4 cells after COVID-19. Study background: Participants received two doses of either the BNT162b2 or mRNA-1273 vaccine.

Concerning this clone itself: Its specificity is not known.

Pools of viral peptides were used by the ViraFEST assay to expand antigen-specific CD4+ T cells ahead of sequencing. Culturing for roughly 10 days preceded CD4+ T cell isolation. Vaccine recipients had no previous SARS-CoV-2 infection; their nucleocapsid antibodies were negative. The culture medium for 1.5 million to 2 million PBMC per well included 10 IU/ml IL-2 and around 9.8 ug/ml peptides. On day 3 and again on day 7, half the medium was replaced with IL-2 medium. The method was immunoSEQ multiplex PCR; TCRdb's version includes in-frame clones alone and lacks a portion of them. Of about 70,000 clones listed, 75% to 85% are singletons. Whole-study results and caveats: The study found marked clonal contraction of infection- and vaccine-induced clones late after vaccination.

Trimming at V came to 2 bases and at J to 5 bases, leaving 7 bases not matched to a gene. Germline CDR1 and CDR2: SGHRS and YFSETQ. CDR3 length: 16 amino acids. Sequences were derived from CD4+ T cells from PBMCs cultured with SARS-CoV-2 spike peptides, sampled before COVID-19 vaccination. V is TRBV5-1 and J is TRBJ2-5, with 12 bases lining up with TRBD2. The clonotype originates from a human donor who received a COVID-19 vaccine. The CDR3 is CASSFGSSGGAETQYF. CDR3 coding DNA: TGCGCCAGCAGCTTCGGTTCTAGCGGGGGGGCTGAGACCCAGTACTTC.